The entry below gives a single T cell receptor (beta chain) sequence along with its context. Its antigen is as yet unknown. The CDR3 is 13 residues long. Trimming shortened V by 3 bases and J by 5 bases, and 10 bases separated the two germline ends. Germline V gives CDR1 KGHSH, CDR2 LQKENI. The sample is drawn from a study of beta chain features in type 1 diabetes. The study, taken as a whole, reports: Type 1 diabetes patients showed a moderate but significant shortening of TCRB CDR3s in all four CD4+ subsets.

Expressed TCRB transcripts were sequenced, since all the RNA that had been isolated was reverse transcribed. Using immunoSEQ multiplex PCR, the repertoire was profiled, and TCRdb retains in-frame clones only, with some absent. This sample carries over 90,000 clones, approximately 30% of them seen once, and the ten largest clones take about 0.49%. Sequenced sample: central memory CD4+ T cells from blood. This clonotype was sampled from a woman between 18 and 30 years old with type 1 diabetes. V usage is TRBV18 and J usage is TRBJ2-5; D remains unclear. The CDR3 DNA follows: TGTGCCAGCTCACCGGTCCTGCGGGAGACCCAGTACTTC. Residues: CASSPVLRETQYF. Drawing the rest from reference TRBV18 and TRBJ2-5, the complete variable domain is NAGVMQNPRHLVRRRGQEARLRCSPMKGHSHVYWYRQLPEEGLKFMVYLQKENIIDESGMPKERFSAEFPKEGPSILRIQQVVRGDSAAYFCASSPVLRETQYFGPGTRLLVL.